This entry is about one TCR beta chain. Its specificity is not known. The source of the sample is a study of cytomegalovirus exposure and HLA in healthy donors. Study-wide background: The 120 or so validation repertoires were produced on the same platform as the 670 or so repertoires of the first cohort. This was reported in a later analysis. Study-wide points: Altogether, 160 or so TCR beta chains were recorded as cytomegalovirus-associated.

Germline V gives CDR1 LGHNA, CDR2 YNFKEQ. This CDR3 comprises 18 residues. Trimming at V came to 0 bases and at J to 3 bases, leaving 9 bases not matched to a gene. The protocol was immunoSEQ multiplex PCR, while the TCRdb copy is restricted to in-frame clones and leaves out a portion. The data hold roughly 150,000 clones, with 88% observed a single time. The chain links TRBV4-2 to TRBJ1-4; 8 bases align to TRBD1. This receptor was obtained from a man younger than 35 in good health and CMV-seronegative. The sequencing sample was made of PBMCs. The CDR3 coding sequence is TGTGCCAGCAGCCAAGATGGGTCAGGGGGCCGACCTAATGAAAAACTGTTTTTT. As protein: CASSQDGSGGRPNEKLFF.